One sample yielded the 16 T cell receptor beta chains listed below, sequenced in a study of blood T cell repertoires in COVID-19. Assay: immunoSEQ multiplex PCR; the TCRdb copy retains only in-frame clones and omits some. The sample records about 73,000 clones, about 86% being singletons. The sequenced sample was peripheral blood. These receptors were obtained from a human donor in a cohort sampled during active COVID-19.

The V call is TRBV6-1, the J call TRBJ2-7; 10 bases are shared with TRBD2. This CDR3 is built from 18 residues. CDR1 and CDR2 from the germline V gene are MNHNS and SASEGT. V shed 1 base and J 7 bases; nucleotides not matched to a gene: 16. In nucleotides, the CDR3 is TGTGCCAGCAGTGAAGGGAGTAGCGGGGGGACCTCTCTCCGGGAGCAGTACTTC. Its translation: CASSEGSSGGTSLREQYF.

This chain connects TRBV10-2 to TRBJ2-3; TRBD2 aligns across 10 bases. The CDR3 sequence is 15 residues long. V was clipped by 7 bases and J by 5 bases; unmatched bases: 9. From germline, CDR1 is WSHSY and CDR2 SAAADI. CDR3 amino acids: CASTHLAGARDTQYF. CDR3 nucleotide sequence: TGCGCCAGCACCCATCTAGCGGGGGCTCGAGATACGCAGTATTTT.

This clone was detected ten times or more. DNA of the CDR3: TGTGCCAGCAGCCAGGCCGACGGAGACGGCGGGCAGCCCCAGCATTTT. Translated: CASSQADGDGGQPQHF. The gene calls are TRBV4-2 and TRBJ1-5, with D hard to call. The CDR3 has 16 amino acids. The germline gives CDR1 LGHNA, CDR2 YNFKEQ. V lost 3 bases and J lost 7, with 19 bases in between.

The chain is built from TRBV3-1 (or the pseudogene TRBV3-2) and TRBJ2-7; 8 bases align to TRBD1. This CDR3 has 15 amino acids. The germline V gene has CDR1 LGHDT and CDR2 YNNKEL (reference sequence). V lost 4 bases to trimming and J lost 2 bases; unmatched junction nucleotides: 7. The CDR3: CASSLTGTGTYEQYF. The CDR3 coding sequence is TGTGCCAGCAGCCTAACCGGGACAGGAACCTACGAGCAGTACTTC.

V is TRBV27 and J is TRBJ1-6, with 11 bases lining up with TRBD1. Trimming at V came to 5 bases and at J to 5 bases, leaving 5 bases not matched to a gene. Germline V gene sequence: CDR1 MNHEY, CDR2 SMNVEV (reference sequence). The CDR3 has 16 residues. CDR3 sequence: CASSPWDRGNNSPLHF. In nucleotides, the CDR3 is TGTGCCAGCAGTCCATGGGACAGGGGGAATAATTCACCCCTCCACTTT.

This chain uses TRBV24-1 with TRBJ2-2; a possible D gene is TRBD1 (5 bases). The CDR3 extends over 15 amino acids. The V end was cut by 0 bases, the J end by 6 bases, with 10 bases between. The germline CDR1 and CDR2 sequences are KGHDR and SFDVKD. CDR3 region: CATSDLPAGSGELFF. The CDR3 DNA sequence: TGTGCCACCAGTGATTTGCCGGCAGGGTCCGGGGAGCTGTTTTTT.

This chain uses TRBV7-2 with TRBJ2-3, with 12 bases fitting TRBD2. This CDR3 is 16 amino acids long. Germline lookup yields CDR1 SGHTA and CDR2 FQGNSA. Trimming at V came to 5 bases and at J to 2 bases, leaving 5 bases not matched to a gene. CDR3 amino acids: CASSPRLAGDTDTQYF. The CDR3, as DNA: TGTGCCAGCAGCCCCAGACTAGCGGGGGACACAGATACGCAGTATTTT.

This chain links TRBV10-2 with TRBJ2-5; TRBD2 agrees at 7 bases. Germline CDR1 and CDR2: WSHSY and SAAADI. The CDR3 spans 12 residues. V shed 5 bases and J 9 bases; nucleotides not matched to a gene: 6. CDR3 coding DNA: TGCGCCAGCAGTAATAGCGGGTCCCCCCAGTACTTC. Its translation: CASSNSGSPQYF.

The chain links TRBV27 to TRBJ1-2; D is perhaps TRBD1 (5 bases). The germline CDR1 and CDR2 sequences are MNHEY and SMNVEV (reference sequence). The CDR3 has 13 amino acids. The V gene lost 2 bases and the J gene lost 1 base, with 5 bases spanning the gap. As DNA, the CDR3 is TGTGCCAGCAGTTTACAGGGTAACTATGGCTACACCTTC. Amino acid sequence: CASSLQGNYGYTF.

In DNA, the CDR3 is TGTGCCAGCGAGGCGGGGTCCAAAGGGGGGGAGCTGTTTTTT. Its protein is CASEAGSKGGELFF. The V and J genes are TRBV3-1 (or the pseudogene TRBV3-2) and TRBJ2-2, with a possible D match to TRBD2 (6 bases). The germline gives CDR1 LGHDT, CDR2 YNNKEL (reference sequence). Deletions cut 8 bases from V and 8 bases from J, with 18 bases between. The CDR3 spans 14 residues.

This rearrangement joins TRBV14 to TRBJ2-7; 7 nucleotides line up with TRBD2. Germline V CDR1 and CDR2: SGHDN, FVKESK. The CDR3 is 13 amino acids. The V gene end was trimmed by 1 base and the J gene end by 11 bases; junction bases not matched to a gene: 8. The CDR3 reads CASSQGGGSEKYF. The CDR3, as DNA: TGTGCCAGCAGCCAAGGGGGGGGGTCTGAGAAGTACTTC.

Remarks on this clone: This sample also contains other DNA sequences that code for the same CDR3. J is TRBJ2-7 and V is TRBV4-2; TRBD1 matches at 9 bases. Losses at the gene ends were 1 base for V and 3 bases for J; bases not matched to a gene: 1. The germline CDR1 and CDR2 sequences are LGHNA and YNFKEQ. The CDR3 is 14 residues long. The CDR3 here is CASSQGQGDYEQYF. In nucleotides, the CDR3 is TGTGCCAGCAGCCAAGGACAGGGGGACTACGAGCAGTACTTC.

V is TRBV9 and J is TRBJ2-3; D is unclear. With 4 bases removed from V and 4 bases from J, the gap between germline ends came to 10 bases. The germline V gene encodes CDR1 SGDLS and CDR2 YYNGEE. The CDR3 covers 13 residues. The CDR3 DNA reads TGTGCCAGCAGCCACGGAGTTTCAGATACGCAGTATTTT. Protein: CASSHGVSDTQYF.

V usage is TRBV7-6 and J usage is TRBJ2-5; no firm D call. There are 13 residues in the CDR3. The ends were cut back, 3 bases at V and 5 bases at J, with 10 bases in the middle. Germline assignment: CDR1 SGHVS and CDR2 FNYEAQ. CDR3 sequence: CASSLWSRETQYF. The DNA for the CDR3 is TGTGCCAGCAGCTTGTGGAGCCGGGAGACCCAGTACTTC.

This chain uses TRBV7-9 with TRBJ2-5, with TRBD1 matching over 9 bases. CDR1 is SEHNR, CDR2 FQNEAQ, per germline (reference sequence). The CDR3 is 14 amino acids. Trimming removed 5 bases from V and 1 base from J; junction bases left unmatched: 2. CDR3 in amino acids: CASSPGQGQETQYF. CDR3 sequence (DNA): TGTGCCAGCAGCCCGGGACAGGGCCAAGAGACCCAGTACTTC.

The chain carries TRBV12-3 or TRBV12-4 and TRBJ2-7, with 7 bases lining up with TRBD2. The CDR3 covers 13 residues. Germline trimming cut 6 bases from V and 4 bases from J; bases unmatched to any gene: 6. The CDR3 region has the DNA TGTGCCAGCAGCCTAGCGGTAGATTACGAGCAGTACTTC. It yields the protein CASSLAVDYEQYF.